These 22 T cell receptor beta chains were all obtained from the same sample, sequenced in a study of tumor-infiltrating lymphocytes in primary liver carcinoma (dated by TCRdb to 2015 to 2018). These reads were obtained on an Illumina HiSeq 2500. Using a constant-region primer and ProtoScript II reverse transcriptase, TCRbeta-specific cDNA was reverse-transcribed from 500 ng total RNA. The TCRbeta libraries were prepared through three rounds of nested multiplex PCR following a slightly modified ARM-PCR procedure. Each of the first two PCR rounds ran for 9 to 10 cycles using multiplex TRBV1-TRBV30 forward primers together with a Cbeta reverse primer. Using fastp trimming at Q25 and MiXCR clonotype assembly, TCRdb reanalyzed the public sequencing data and kept in-frame beta chains. Rows matching on CDR3 protein sequence are summarized as one entry with the most common DNA and genes. The sample records tens of thousands of distinct CDR3 sequences, 71% of which are singletons. Jointly, the top ten make up around 57% of the sample.

Without any cell sorting, total RNA and DNA were co-extracted from approximately 22-30 mg of bulk tissue using the AllPrep DNA/RNA mini kit. The material sequenced was liver tumor tissue from sampling region 2. According to the study, the label for this sample's cell subset or site signals: tumor region T2, inferior pole. The origin of the receptors is a man between 35 and 55 years old with primary liver carcinoma and hepatitis B virus infection.

This clonotype was counted ten times or more. V and J are TRBV30 and TRBJ1-2; the D is unclear. V lost 4 bases and J 3 bases, leaving 0 bases between the germline ends. Germline CDR1 is GTSNPN and CDR2 is SVGIG (reference sequence). This CDR3 region has 9 residues. For the CDR3, the DNA is TGTGCCTGGAACTATGGCTACACCTTC. Amino acids: CAWNYGYTF.

About this clonotype: Likely a read error: the CDR3 ends without its conserved phenylalanine or tryptophan. V is TRBV5-6 and J is TRBJ2-7, with 9 bases matching TRBD2. The CDR3 runs 13 residues. Germline-derived CDR1 and CDR2 are SGHDT and YYEEEE. The CDR3 region has the DNA TGTGTCAGCAGCGCAGGGACTAGCTGGGAGCAGTACATC. It specifies CVSSAGTSWEQYI.

The gene calls are TRBV12-3 or TRBV12-4 and TRBJ1-5; the D gene is possibly TRBD1 (5 bases). Trimming stripped 5 bases from V and 4 bases from J, with 18 bases between. The CDR3 has 16 amino acids. CDR3 DNA: TGTGCCAGCAGTCCAACAAGGGCGGGGGTGAATCAGCCCCAGCATTTT. This codes for CASSPTRAGVNQPQHF.

Comments on this clonotype: A read error may produce the germline difference seen at one junction end. This chain joins TRBV29-1 and TRBJ2-3, with 10 bases that match TRBD1. The germline V gene encodes CDR1 SQVTM and CDR2 ANQGSEA. The CDR3 loop spans 15 amino acids. In DNA form, the CDR3 reads TGCAGCGTTGAAACCCGGGACAGGGGCTCAGATACGCAGTTTTTT. Its translation: CSVETRDRGSDTQFF.

On this clonotype itself: A read error may produce the germline difference seen at one junction end. V and J are TRBV11-2 and TRBJ2-3, with 12 bases matching TRBD2. This CDR3 contains 15 residues. Germline-derived CDR1 and CDR2 are SGHAT and FQNNGV. The CDR3 bases are TGTGCGAGCAGCTTGACTAGCGGGAGCACAGATACGCGGTGTTTT. This gives the protein CASSLTSGSTDTRCF. The full variable domain, in which reference TRBV11-2 and TRBJ2-3 provide the parts outside the CDR3, is EAGVAQSPRYKIIEKRQSVAFWCNPISGHATLYWYQQILGQGPKLLIQFQNNGVVDDSQLPKDRFSAERLKGVDSTLKIQPAKLEDSAVYLCASSLTSGSTDTRCFGPGTRLTVL.

The rearrangement links TRBV29-1 to TRBJ1-2; D call uncertain. Germline assignment: CDR1 SQVTM and CDR2 ANQGSEA. The V and J ends lost 3 bases and 8 bases respectively, with 13 bases between them. The CDR3 runs 12 residues. The CDR3 DNA reads as TGCAGCGTTGACCCTGAGACTGAGGGCTACACCTTC. As protein: CSVDPETEGYTF.

This clonotype was recorded only once. The junction departs from germline at one end; a sequencing error may be responsible. The chain has TRBV12-3 or TRBV12-4 and TRBJ2-1; tentative D call: TRBD1 (5 bases). CDR3 length equals 15 residues. CDR3 bases: TGTGCCTGCAGTTTAGCCAGGGATATCTATTCTGAGCAGCTCTTC. It specifies CACSLARDIYSEQLF.

This clonotype was seen more than once but under ten times. The junction departs from the called germline gene at one end, perhaps through a read error. The rearrangement links TRBV6-5 to TRBJ2-5, with D perhaps matching TRBD2 (6 bases). The CDR3 consists of 14 residues. Germline V gene lookup returns CDR1 MNHEY and CDR2 SVGAGI. Written as DNA, the CDR3 is TGTGTCAGCAGTTACGGAGGGATCCAGGAGACCCAGTACTTC. This sequence encodes CVSSYGGIQETQYF.

Comments on this clonotype: A junction end diverges from the germline sequence, so it may reflect a read error. The V and J genes are TRBV4-1 and TRBJ2-7, with TRBD1 identical over 12 bases. The CDR3 length is 15 residues. Germline V gives CDR1 MGHRA, CDR2 YSYEKL. The CDR3 is CASSRPGQGAGEQHF. CDR3 in DNA: TGCGCCAGCAGCCGACCGGGACAGGGGGCTGGGGAGCAGCATTTC.

Comments on this clonotype: One end of the junction does not line up with germline, which may come from a read error. The gene calls are TRBV5-8 and TRBJ2-1, with TRBD2 matching 15 bases. This CDR3 spans 16 amino acids. Germline CDR1 reads SGHTS; CDR2 reads YDEGEE. The CDR3 bases are TGTGCCAGCTGCCTCGGACTAGCGGGGGGGTACAATGAACAGTTCTTC. Translating it yields CASCLGLAGGYNEQFF.

This clonotype was counted between two and nine times. The junction and the germline gene differ at one end; a read error may be behind it. This chain joins TRBV29-1 and TRBJ2-2; a possible D gene is TRBD1 (6 bases). There are 12 residues in the CDR3. CDR1 is SQVTM and CDR2 is ANQGSEA in the germline V gene. This CDR3 is CSVGRGTGKLFF. The CDR3, as DNA: TGCAGCGTCGGAAGGGGGACCGGGAAGCTGTTTTTT.

A note on this clonotype: One junction end disagrees with the germline gene, perhaps due to a read error. The CDR3, as DNA: TGCGCCAACAGCTTGGCGCCCCTCGAGAATACCTATGGCTACACCTTC. Protein: CANSLAPLENTYGYTF. The chain recombines TRBV5-1 with TRBJ1-2; D is unclear. Germline V gives CDR1 SGHRS, CDR2 YFSETQ. CDR3 size: 16 residues. Full variable domain (outside the CDR3, taken from reference TRBV5-1 and TRBJ1-2): KAGVTQTPRYLIKTRGQQVTLSCSPISGHRSVSWYQQTPGQGLQFLFEYFSETQRNKGNFPGRFSGRQFSNSRSEMNVSTLELGDSALYLCANSLAPLENTYGYTFGSGTRLTVV.

Concerning this clonotype itself: One end of the junction varies from germline; a read error may be responsible. V and J are TRBV29-1 and TRBJ2-7, with a possible D match to TRBD2 (5 bases). Germline loops: CDR1 SQVTM, CDR2 ANQGSEA. The CDR3 sequence is 12 residues long. The CDR3 DNA reads TGCAGCGTACGGGATGACACGATGGAGCTGTACTTC. Protein: CSVRDDTMELYF.

As concerns this clonotype: One junction end does not reproduce the germline sequence, and a read error may be involved. This chain links TRBV29-1 with TRBJ2-7; D possibly uses TRBD1 or TRBD2 (6 bases each). Germline V gene lookup returns CDR1 SQVTM and CDR2 ANQGSEA. This CDR3 spans 15 amino acids. In DNA form, the CDR3 reads TGCAGCACTAGGACGATGGGGGGCGTAATCTACGATCAGTACTTC. It encodes CSTRTMGGVIYDQYF.

Turning to this clonotype: One junction end does not reproduce the germline sequence, and a read error may be involved. V and J are TRBV6-5 and TRBJ1-5; maybe TRBD1 (5 bases). The CDR3 length is 18 residues. Per germline, CDR1 MNHEY and CDR2 SVGAGI. The CDR3 region has the DNA TGTGCCAGCAGTTATACCCGGCCGACAGCCATTAGCAAACAGCCCCAGCATTTT. It yields the protein CASSYTRPTAISKQPQHF.

Concerning this clonotype: A junction end diverges from the germline sequence, so it may reflect a read error. This rearrangement joins TRBV11-2 to TRBJ2-3, with D perhaps matching TRBD2 (5 bases). Looked up from germline, CDR1 is SGHAT and CDR2 is FQNNGV. The CDR3 covers 15 residues. In nucleotides, the CDR3 is TGTGCCAGCAGCTTGACTGGTGGGAGCACAGACACGCAGTATTTT. This gives the protein CASSLTGGSTDTQYF.

With regard to this clonotype: A junction end diverges from the germline sequence, so it may reflect a read error. This chain links TRBV5-6 with TRBJ2-2, with D perhaps being TRBD1 or TRBD2 (5 bases each). The CDR3 runs to 15 residues. Germline CDR1 SGHDT, CDR2 YYEEEE. CDR3 in DNA: TGTGCCAGCAGCCCAGGGTTCGCGGAGACCGGGGAGCTATTTTTT. Protein: CASSPGFAETGELFF.

With regard to this clonotype: At one end the junction does not follow the germline gene, possibly because of a read error. The chain joins TRBV10-3 to TRBJ2-5; the D gene is possibly TRBD2 (5 bases). The CDR3 has 14 amino acids. CDR1 ENHRY and CDR2 SYGVKD come from the germline V gene. The CDR3 sequence is CAISPERAQETQCF. The CDR3 DNA sequence: TGTGCCATCAGCCCCGAGAGGGCCCAAGAGACCCAATGCTTC.

This clonotype was seen only a few times. The genes are TRBV4-2 and TRBJ1-2; 7 bases agree with TRBD1. The V segment lost 0 bases and the J segment 2 bases; nucleotides outside the gene matches: 6. Per the germline V gene, CDR1 is LGHNA and CDR2 is YNFKEQ. The CDR3 has 16 amino acids. CDR3 coding DNA: TGTGCCAGCAGCCAAGAAGGGCAGGGGGGCAACTATGGCTACACCTTC. This translates into CASSQEGQGGNYGYTF.

This clonotype was recorded once. This chain joins TRBV4-1 and TRBJ2-1; the D is unclear. Germline CDR1 reads MGHRA; CDR2 reads YSYEKL. The CDR3 sequence is 17 residues long. V lost 0 bases to trimming and J lost 2 bases, with 14 bases between them. The CDR3 is CASSQELKVPPYNEQFF. For the CDR3, the DNA is TGCGCCAGCAGCCAAGAACTGAAAGTCCCTCCCTACAATGAGCAGTTCTTC.

As regards this clonotype: Relative to the germline gene, one junction end is altered; a read error may explain this. V usage is TRBV5-6 and J usage is TRBJ2-1; 7 bases fit TRBD1. Germline CDR1 SGHDT, CDR2 YYEEEE. The CDR3 extends over 17 amino acids. CDR3 sequence: CDSSSNLQGRGYNEQFF. CDR3 bases: TGTGACAGCAGCTCGAACCTACAGGGGCGAGGGTACAATGAGCAGTTCTTC.

This clonotype has a single count. One junction end disagrees with the germline gene, perhaps due to a read error. This sequence joins TRBV29-1 and TRBJ2-2; the D call may be TRBD1 or TRBD2 (7 bases each). Germline V lookup: CDR1 SQVTM, CDR2 ANQGSEA. This CDR3 is built from 14 residues. This CDR3 reads CSVERQGRSGKLFF. The CDR3 coding sequence is TGCAGCGTTGAGAGACAGGGACGGAGCGGGAAGCTGTTTTTT.